This is a list of T cell receptor beta chains from one sample in a study of T-cell reconstitution after alpha-beta-depleted transplantation in children. Each CDR3 protein gets one entry after TCRdb re-called the PCR reads with MiXCR. The sample consists of some 600,000 distinct CDR3 sequences, 10% to 15% of them appearing once. The sample here was PBMCs, mostly from graft donor cells, taken 360 days after TCRalphabeta/CD19-depleted stem cell transplant. The receptors shown here come from a male patient younger than 18 who had a stem cell transplant for acute myeloid leukemia, so the T cells may come from the graft donor. The conserved cysteine and the conserved F or W are not part of the CDR3 here.

v_call cdr3_aa
TRBV20-1 SARRDRVPYEQY
TRBV3-1 ASSKLAGAYEQY
TRBV5-1 ASSLGPTGDTQY
TRBV7-2 ASSLVRTVRNEKLF
TRBV12-3/TRBV12-4 ASSLGEGTAQH
TRBV20-1 SARGRGMSGHPTDTQY
TRBV29-1 SVPSLAYNEQF
TRBV4-3 ASSQSNTGELF
TRBV28 ASSFGPASGNQY
TRBV4-2 ASSQDEGRTGGELF
TRBV6-2/TRBV6-3 ASSYPDRGRGTSVFEQF
TRBV10-3 AISEPSTYNEQF
TRBV20-1 SASFETETNQPQH
TRBV28 ASTLRDRAQPQH
TRBV5-1 ASSFRGGRGTYNEQF
TRBV7-2 ASSPYSNQPQH
TRBV27 ASRGTGHYGYT
TRBV12-3/TRBV12-4 ASSLFGAEQF
TRBV6-2/TRBV6-3 ASSYAGVSNQPQH
TRBV29-1 SVGRSDRAGGYT
TRBV6-2/TRBV6-3 ASSYSLAGGGYNEQF
TRBV9 ASSVESVGVETQY
TRBV7-9 ASGTAGIPGELF
TRBV7-2 ASSLAGTLNTGELF
TRBV29-1 SAISGVSYNEQF
TRBV6-2/TRBV6-3 ASKQVVGADTQY
TRBV18 ASSPELAGSTDTQY
TRBV5-6 ASSKGAYNEQF
TRBV12-3/TRBV12-4 ASSLLVGDTQY
TRBV6-2/TRBV6-3 ASRDGGSGYT